These T cell receptor beta chains were read from a single sample in a study of T-cell reconstitution after alpha-beta-depleted transplantation in children. MiXCR was run by TCRdb on the PCR reads, yielding one entry per CDR3 protein. The sample holds more than 120,000 distinct CDR3 sequences; roughly 9% are singletons and the top ten take around a sixth. The material was PBMCs, mostly from graft donor cells, obtained 180 days after TCRalphabeta/CD19-depleted stem cell transplant. The receptors derive from a female patient aged 2-10 years who had a stem cell transplant for congenital amegakaryocytic thrombocytopenia, so the T cells may come from the graft donor. Each CDR3 is given with its conserved first and last residue. The D gene is left open where the match is weak. Rows give clone size only sometimes, using once, few, many, or a class for an expanded clone.

CDR3 DNA	CDR3 protein	clone size	V gene	D gene	J gene
TGCACCAGCAGCCAAGACTTAGGTGACAGGCCTGAGGAGACCCAGTACTTC	CTSSQDLGDRPEETQYF	few	TRBV1	.	TRBJ2-5
TGTGCCAGCAGGCCGCAGCACAGAGCCACAGATACGCAGTATTTT	CASRPQHRATDTQYF	many	TRBV6-5	.	TRBJ2-3
TGTGCCAGCAGTGTGGCCGCCAGGGGGCCCCCCTACGACCAGTACTTC	CASSVAARGPPYDQYF	.	TRBV12-3/TRBV12-4	TRBD1	TRBJ2-7
TGTGCCAGCAGTGGTGGAGCGGCAGGACACTCCTACGAGCAGTACTTC	CASSGGAAGHSYEQYF	.	TRBV6-1	.	TRBJ2-7
TGCAGCGCCCAGGGCGGGAGTGGGACAGATACGCAGTATTTT	CSAQGGSGTDTQYF	many	TRBV29-1	TRBD2	TRBJ2-3
TGCAGTGCTAGAGGGGGCCTGGCGGCGGGAGGGGGAGAGCAGTACTTC	CSARGGLAAGGGEQYF	few	TRBV20-1	TRBD2	TRBJ2-7
TGTGCCATCAGTGAGTCGATGGGTAGTCACACTGAAGCTTTCTTT	CAISESMGSHTEAFF	many	TRBV10-3	.	TRBJ1-1
TGTGCCTGGAGCCCCGCTAACACTGAAGCTTTCTTT	CAWSPANTEAFF	many	TRBV30	.	TRBJ1-1
TGTGCCAGCAGCGATCTGCCTTCCTCCTACAATGAGCAGTTCTTC	CASSDLPSSYNEQFF	many	TRBV6-2/TRBV6-3	.	TRBJ2-1
TGCAGCGTTGACTACAGGGGGCTGGATCAGCCCCAGCATTTT	CSVDYRGLDQPQHF	many	TRBV29-1	TRBD1	TRBJ1-5
TGTGCCAGCAGGCCTCACTACTACGAGCAGTACTTC	CASRPHYYEQYF	few	TRBV28	.	TRBJ2-7
TGTGCCAGCAGTTTTGTGAACACTGAAGCTTTCTTT	CASSFVNTEAFF	many	TRBV28	.	TRBJ1-1
TGTGCCAGCAGCCAAGAATTCCCTACAGGTCACCGCACAGATACGCAGTATTTT	CASSQEFPTGHRTDTQYF	.	TRBV4-2	.	TRBJ2-3
TGTGCCAGCAGTTTACCGGACAGCCTGGGCTACACCTTC	CASSLPDSLGYTF	few	TRBV28	.	TRBJ1-2
TGCGCCAGCAGCTTGAAGACTTATTCTAGGGAGACCCAGTACTTC	CASSLKTYSRETQYF	few	TRBV5-1	.	TRBJ2-5
TGCGCCAGCAGCTTGGTGACGGGGGGGAGTATGAACACTGAAGCTTTCTTT	CASSLVTGGSMNTEAFF	many	TRBV5-1	.	TRBJ1-1
TGTGCCAGCAGTTTACCAGATGCGACAGATACGCAGTATTTT	CASSLPDATDTQYF	many	TRBV12-3/TRBV12-4	.	TRBJ2-3
TGTGCCAGCAACAGGGGAAGTCATGAAAAACTGTTTTTT	CASNRGSHEKLFF	few	TRBV6-2/TRBV6-3	TRBD1	TRBJ1-4
TGTGCCAGCAGCCCTCGGACAGCCCAGGACGAGCAGTACTTC	CASSPRTAQDEQYF	many	TRBV7-8	.	TRBJ2-7
TGTGCCAGCAGCCCTACAGTTGTATCCTACAATGAGCAGTTCTTC	CASSPTVVSYNEQFF	many	TRBV12-3/TRBV12-4	.	TRBJ2-1
TGTGCCATCAGTGATAGAGAGACCCAGTACTTC	CAISDRETQYF	few	TRBV10-3	.	TRBJ2-5
TGTGCCAGCAGCTGGGCCCTCAGGGCCGGGGAGCTGTTTTTT	CASSWALRAGELFF	many	TRBV7-8	.	TRBJ2-2
TGTGCCAGCAGCTACAGCAGCAACAAGATTTCCAACGAGCAGTACTTC	CASSYSSNKISNEQYF	many	TRBV7-9	.	TRBJ2-7
TGCGCCAGCAGCTTGGATGCAGGGCCGGGAGATGAGCAGTTCTTC	CASSLDAGPGDEQFF	many	TRBV5-1	.	TRBJ2-1
TGCAGTGCTAGAGATCCCCGCCCCCGGGGCGAGGTTGAGCAGTTCTTC	CSARDPRPRGEVEQFF	few	TRBV20-1	.	TRBJ2-1
TGCAGTGCTAGAGTACCAGGACCCAATGAGCAGTTCTTC	CSARVPGPNEQFF	many	TRBV20-1	.	TRBJ2-1
TGTGCCAGCAGTTTTCACAACGGGAGAGAGACCCAGTACTTC	CASSFHNGRETQYF	.	TRBV28	.	TRBJ2-5
TGTGCCACCTCCCGGGCGTTCGATAGCAATCAGCCCCAGCATTTT	CATSRAFDSNQPQHF	many	TRBV12-3/TRBV12-4	.	TRBJ1-5
TGTGCCAGCAGTACATCAAGGACAGGGAACACTGAAGCTTTCTTT	CASSTSRTGNTEAFF	many	TRBV6-2/TRBV6-3	TRBD1	TRBJ1-1
TGTGCCAGCAGCAAAGCGACAGGGAACTATGGCTACACCTTC	CASSKATGNYGYTF	many	TRBV21-1	.	TRBJ1-2
TGCGCCAGCAGAGGGCAACAAAATTCACCCCTCCACTTT	CASRGQQNSPLHF	many	TRBV10-2	.	TRBJ1-6
TGCAGTGCTAGAGATTTTAGACAGGGGTCTGGAAACACCATATATTTT	CSARDFRQGSGNTIYF	many	TRBV20-1	TRBD1	TRBJ1-3
TGTGCCAGCAGTGACCGGCCGGGCGGAGGCTACACCTTC	CASSDRPGGGYTF	many	TRBV6-4	.	TRBJ1-2
TGTGCCAGCAGTCGACAGACAGGCTTCCCGCAGTTCTTC	CASSRQTGFPQFF	many	TRBV28	.	TRBJ2-1
TGTGCCAGTTCCATGACAGCGAACACTGAAGCTTTCTTT	CASSMTANTEAFF	.	TRBV19	.	TRBJ1-1
TGTGCCAGCAGCCGGGACAGGCGTAATTCACCCCTCCACTTT	CASSRDRRNSPLHF	many	TRBV9	TRBD1	TRBJ1-6
TGCGCCAGCAGCTCCGACGGAATACAAGAGACCCAGTACTTC	CASSSDGIQETQYF	many	TRBV5-1	.	TRBJ2-5
TGCGCCAGCAGCTTGGGGGGACCGAGTGGCTACACCTTC	CASSLGGPSGYTF	.	TRBV5-1	.	TRBJ1-2
TGTGCCAGCAGCTTAAGGGCAGGGTGGGCAGATTCACCCCTCCACTTT	CASSLRAGWADSPLHF	few	TRBV7-8	.	TRBJ1-6
TGTGCCAGCAGCTTCGAGGATGTAAGGGACGATGAGCAGTTCTTC	CASSFEDVRDDEQFF	many	TRBV11-2	.	TRBJ2-1
TGCGCCAGCAGCTTCCCTGGAGTAGCGGGGCCCTACGAGCAGTACTTC	CASSFPGVAGPYEQYF	.	TRBV5-1	TRBD2	TRBJ2-7
TGCGGTGCGACCTATAATTCACCCCTCCACTTT	CGATYNSPLHF	.	TRBV20-1	.	TRBJ1-6
TGTGCCAGCAGTCAAACAGGGGACTACAATGAGCAGTTCTTC	CASSQTGDYNEQFF	.	TRBV12-3/TRBV12-4	TRBD1	TRBJ2-1
TGTGCCAGCAGGGGACAGGGGACGCGGGAGACCCAGTACTTC	CASRGQGTRETQYF	many	TRBV28	TRBD1	TRBJ2-5
TGCAGTGCTAGAGTAGGAGCGGCCCTGTGGCAGCCCCAGCATTTT	CSARVGAALWQPQHF	few	TRBV20-1	.	TRBJ1-5
TGTGCCAGCAGCTTAGGCGAAGGGCAGCCCCAGCATTTT	CASSLGEGQPQHF	many	TRBV11-2	.	TRBJ1-5
TGTGCCAGCAGCTTCACCGGGACTAGTCAAGCTGAGCAGTTCTTC	CASSFTGTSQAEQFF	few	TRBV11-2	TRBD2	TRBJ2-1
TGCGCCAGCAGCTTGGCCACAAGGCTAGGGCCCTACGAGCAGTACTTC	CASSLATRLGPYEQYF	once	TRBV5-1	.	TRBJ2-7
TGTGCCAGCAGCCCCCGCCCGACTAGCGGGGGGGGAACCGGGGAGCTGTTTTTT	CASSPRPTSGGGTGELFF	many	TRBV11-2	TRBD2	TRBJ2-2
TGTGCCAGCAAGAGGACTAGCGGGAGGGACGAGCAGTACTTC	CASKRTSGRDEQYF	.	TRBV4-2	TRBD2	TRBJ2-7
TGTGCCAGCAGCCTCTTAGGGAGGTCCACTGAAGCTTTCTTT	CASSLLGRSTEAFF	few	TRBV14	.	TRBJ1-1